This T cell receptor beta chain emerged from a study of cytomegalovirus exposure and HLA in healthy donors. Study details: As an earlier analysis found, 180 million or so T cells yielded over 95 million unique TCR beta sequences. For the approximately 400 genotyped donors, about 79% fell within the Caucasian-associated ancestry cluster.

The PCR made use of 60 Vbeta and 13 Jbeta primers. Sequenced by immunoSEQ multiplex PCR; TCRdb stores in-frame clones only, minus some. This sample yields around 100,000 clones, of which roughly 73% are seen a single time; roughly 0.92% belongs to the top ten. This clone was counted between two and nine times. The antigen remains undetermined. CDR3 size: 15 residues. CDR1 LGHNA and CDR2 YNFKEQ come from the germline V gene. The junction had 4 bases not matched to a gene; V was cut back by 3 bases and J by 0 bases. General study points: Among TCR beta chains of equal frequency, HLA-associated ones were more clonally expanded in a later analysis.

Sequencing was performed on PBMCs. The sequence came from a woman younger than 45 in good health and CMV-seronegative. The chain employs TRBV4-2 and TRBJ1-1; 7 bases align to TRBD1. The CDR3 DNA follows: TGTGCCAGCAGCCAGGCAGGGGGGATGAACACTGAAGCTTTCTTT. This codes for CASSQAGGMNTEAFF.